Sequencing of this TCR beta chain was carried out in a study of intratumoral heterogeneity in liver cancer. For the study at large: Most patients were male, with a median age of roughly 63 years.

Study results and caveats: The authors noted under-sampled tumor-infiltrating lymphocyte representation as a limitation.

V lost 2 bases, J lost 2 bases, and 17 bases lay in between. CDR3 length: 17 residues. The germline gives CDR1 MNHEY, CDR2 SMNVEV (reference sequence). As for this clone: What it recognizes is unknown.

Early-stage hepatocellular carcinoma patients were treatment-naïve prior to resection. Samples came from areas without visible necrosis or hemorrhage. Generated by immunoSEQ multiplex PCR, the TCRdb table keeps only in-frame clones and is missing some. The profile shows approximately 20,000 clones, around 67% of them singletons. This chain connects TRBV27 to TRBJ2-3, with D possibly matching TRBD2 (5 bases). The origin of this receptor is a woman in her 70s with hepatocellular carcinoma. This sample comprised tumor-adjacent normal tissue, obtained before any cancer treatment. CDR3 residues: CASSLPALRVFTDTQYF. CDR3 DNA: TGTGCCAGCAGTTTACCCGCCTTGCGGGTTTTCACAGATACGCAGTATTTT.